This T cell receptor beta chain comes out of a study of CD8+CD57+ T cells in acquired aplastic anemia (dated by TCRdb to the late 2010s). Study-wide context: A mean of around 3 ug of DNA, ranging from about 0.19 to 30 ug, was extracted from sorted CD4+ and CD8+ cells. CD8+CD57+ expansion was defined as a frequency above the mean frequency observed in healthy subjects. Summary of the overall study and its limitations: Although roughly 30 CD8+ CDR3 sequences were shared by patients and controls, these sequences appeared highly expressed in patients and within the immunodominant clones of patients. Patients and healthy controls showed no significant difference in CD8+ Simpson's diversity (P=0.060).

Patients chosen for sequencing had shown expansion of CD8+CD57+ cells by flow cytometry. Every patient had a diagnosis of severe acquired aplastic anemia based on International Study of Aplastic Anemia and Agranulocytosis and Camitta criteria. At the time blood was sampled, none of the patients had received any therapy. The study deep-sequenced TCR repertoires of sorted CD4+ and CD8+ blood T cells from severe aplastic anemia patients and healthy subjects. Patients were enrolled under clinicaltrials.gov protocols 00001620, 01623167, 00001397, 00071045, 00081523 and 00961064 in the USA. Ficoll-Paque density gradient centrifugation was used to isolate peripheral blood mononuclear cells. CD4+ and CD8+ T cells were sorted by FACS or magnetic beads before DNA extraction. A distance of 11 bases separates the germline ends of V and J, which lose 2 bases and 5 bases respectively. Inclusive of the bounding cysteine and phenylalanine, the CDR3 is 14 residues long. Solely the CDR3 DNA is kept, with 42 bases framed from the first base. CDR1 and CDR2 were assigned from the germline V gene (reference sequence) as SEHNR and FQNEAQ.

This clonotype showed up just a few times. Which antigen it targets is not known. No much larger clone is present one base from it, and per-base qualities are unavailable. Genomic DNA served as template for TCR beta VDJ combination and CDR3 sequence profiling. TCR repertoire sequencing was run on an Illumina HiSeq 2000. The source study handled its data this way. TRBV/TRBJ rearrangement plots, CDR3 size and DJ length profiles, and Simpson's diversity index were used to evaluate the repertoires. Whichever DNA sequence was most abundant in the deep sequencing data was defined as the immunodominant clone. CDR3 amino acid sequences were screened for sharing across subjects and compared with published repertoires and the VDJdb database. TCRdb reworked the public reads: Q25 trimming with fastp, MiXCR clone assembly, productive beta chains retained. CDR3 protein sequences are deduplicated, and each keeps its most common genes and DNA. The V and J calls were not made by the authors but by TCRdb's processing. In this sample the table shows under 200,000 distinct CDR3 sequences, less than 50% of which occur a single time. The ten largest clones take up more than 1.5% of the sample.

This chain joins TRBV7-9 to TRBJ2-3; the D region possibly corresponds to TRBD2 (5 bases align). Material: sorted CD4+, CD8+, or CD8+CD57+ T cells (not recorded which) from PBMCs. The sequence was obtained from a human donor with aplastic anemia. Here the CDR3 is given as CASSLQPAGDTQYF. In nucleotide form, the sequence is TGTGCCAGCAGCTTACAGCCGGCGGGAGATACGCAGTATTTT.